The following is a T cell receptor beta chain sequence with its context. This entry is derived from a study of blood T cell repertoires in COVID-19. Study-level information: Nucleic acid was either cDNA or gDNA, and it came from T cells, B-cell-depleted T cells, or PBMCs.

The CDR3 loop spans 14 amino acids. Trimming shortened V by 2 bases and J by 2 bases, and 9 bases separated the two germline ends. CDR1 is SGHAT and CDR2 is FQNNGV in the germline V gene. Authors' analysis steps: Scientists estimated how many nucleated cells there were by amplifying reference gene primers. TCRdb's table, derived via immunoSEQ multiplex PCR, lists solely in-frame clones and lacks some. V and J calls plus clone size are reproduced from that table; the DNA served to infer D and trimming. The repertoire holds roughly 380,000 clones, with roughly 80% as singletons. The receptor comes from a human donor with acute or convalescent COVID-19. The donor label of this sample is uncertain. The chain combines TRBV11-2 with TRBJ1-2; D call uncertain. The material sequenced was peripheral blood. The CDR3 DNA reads TGTGCCAGCAGCTTATCAGATTTAAACTATGGCTACACCTTC. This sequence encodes CASSLSDLNYGYTF.